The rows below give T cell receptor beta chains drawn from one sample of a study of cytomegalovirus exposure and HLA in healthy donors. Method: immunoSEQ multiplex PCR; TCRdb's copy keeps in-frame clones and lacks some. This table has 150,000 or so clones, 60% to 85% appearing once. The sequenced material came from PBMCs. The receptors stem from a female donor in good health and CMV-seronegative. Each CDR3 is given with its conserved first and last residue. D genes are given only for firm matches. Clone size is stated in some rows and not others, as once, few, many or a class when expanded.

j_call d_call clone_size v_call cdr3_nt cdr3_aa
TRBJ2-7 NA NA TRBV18 TGTGCCAGCTCACCGGTGGCAGGGGCCCAATACGAGCAGTACTTC CASSPVAGAQYEQYF
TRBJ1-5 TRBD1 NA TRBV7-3 TGTGCCAGCAGCCCCGGACAGGGCCAGCCCCAGCATTTT CASSPGQGQPQHF
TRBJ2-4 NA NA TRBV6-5 TGTGCCAGCAGTTACTCGAATGTCGGCGCCAAAAACAGTCAGTACTTC CASSYSNVGAKNSQYF
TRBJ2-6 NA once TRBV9 TGTGCCAGCGGCGCCCGCTCTGGGGCCAACGGCCTGACTTTC CASGARSGANGLTF
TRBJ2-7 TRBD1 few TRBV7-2 TGTGCCAGCAGCTTAGGGACAGGGGGCTCCTACGAGCAGTACTTC CASSLGTGGSYEQYF
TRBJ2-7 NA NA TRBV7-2 TGTGCCAGCAGCTTAGCGAGCGGTCCCGTGGGGCAGTACTTC CASSLASGPVGQYF
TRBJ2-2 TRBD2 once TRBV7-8 TGTGCCAGCAGCTTAGGCCTCAGCGGGGCCGCGAACACCGGGGAGCTGTTTTTT CASSLGLSGAANTGELFF
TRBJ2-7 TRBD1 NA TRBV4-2 TGTGCCAGCAGCCAAAACCGGGACAGCTCCTACGAGCAGTACTTC CASSQNRDSSYEQYF
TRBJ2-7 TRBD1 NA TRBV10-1 TGCGCCAGCAGTGAGTATGGCAGGGGGCCAGGAAGGTCCTACGAGCAGTACTTC CASSEYGRGPGRSYEQYF
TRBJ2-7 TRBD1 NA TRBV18 TGTGCCAGCTCACTTTCCGGGACAGACTACGAGCAGTACTTC CASSLSGTDYEQYF
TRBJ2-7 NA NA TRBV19 TGTGCCAGTAGTCCCCAGTGGCAGGTTCTGCACGAGCAGTACTTC CASSPQWQVLHEQYF
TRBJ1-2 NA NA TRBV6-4 TGTGCCAGCAGTGACTCGAAGCGCGGGGGTGGCTACACCTTC CASSDSKRGGGYTF
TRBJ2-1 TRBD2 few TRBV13 TGTGCCAGCAGCTCCTCGACCGGACTAGCCGGGTTGAATGAGCAGTTCTTC CASSSSTGLAGLNEQFF
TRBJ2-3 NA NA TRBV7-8 TGTGCCAGCAGCTTAATCCGGATCCAAGAGGCAGATACGCAGTATTTT CASSLIRIQEADTQYF
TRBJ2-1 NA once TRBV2 TGTGCCAGCAGTGGACAGTACAATGAGCAGTTCTTC CASSGQYNEQFF
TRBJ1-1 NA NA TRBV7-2 TGTGCCAGCAGCTTATCTAACACTGAAGCTTTCTTT CASSLSNTEAFF
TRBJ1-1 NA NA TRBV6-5 TGTGCCAGCAGTTATGATCAGGGGTACACTGAAGCTTTCTTT CASSYDQGYTEAFF
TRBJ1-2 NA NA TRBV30 TGTGCCTGGAGTTGGGAGGGATTCTATGGCTACACCTTC CAWSWEGFYGYTF
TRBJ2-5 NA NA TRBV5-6 TGTGCCAGCAGCTTGGTCCTCCAAGAGACCCAGTACTTC CASSLVLQETQYF
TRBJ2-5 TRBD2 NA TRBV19 TGTGCCAGTAGGGGGGGGGAGCTAGGCCAAGAGACCCAGTACTTC CASRGGELGQETQYF
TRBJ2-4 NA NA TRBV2 TGTGCCAGCAGTGAAGCGCCAGGGTCCAAAAACAGTCAGTACTTC CASSEAPGSKNSQYF
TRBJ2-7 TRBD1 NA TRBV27 TGTGCCAGCAGGTCACAGGGGTCAGCCTACGAGCAGTACTTC CASRSQGSAYEQYF
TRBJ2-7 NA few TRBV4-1 TGCGCCAGCAGCCAAGTCGTACTCTCATCCTACGAGCAGTACTTC CASSQVVLSSYEQYF
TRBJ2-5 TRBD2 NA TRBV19 TGTGCCAGTAGTAGGGGGACTAGCGGGCAAGAGACCCAGTACTTC CASSRGTSGQETQYF
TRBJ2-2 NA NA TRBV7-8 TGTGCCAGCAGCTTAGCGCTACGGTCCCTAAACACCGGGGAGCTGTTTTTT CASSLALRSLNTGELFF